The 13 T cell receptor beta chains given below trace back to one sample, sequenced in a study of blood T cell repertoires in COVID-19 (dated by TCRdb to 2018 to 2021). Libraries were prepared through the immunoSEQ multiplex PCR assay. The clones in this table, taken by TCRdb from immuneACCESS, are in-frame only. Not every clone is retained; where verified, under half of the shortfall comes from an unresolved V gene, and the cause of the rest is unknown. The sample includes about 240,000 clones, with 75% to 85% observed a single time. The ten largest clones take up approximately 13% of the sample. Input material: peripheral blood. These TCRs come from a woman in her fifties or sixties with active or convalescent COVID-19.

The J gene is TRBJ2-1, the V gene TRBV5-1; a possible D gene is TRBD1 (6 bases). This CDR3 comprises 15 residues. Germline assignment: CDR1 SGHRS and CDR2 YFSETQ. Trimming took off 4 bases at V and 7 bases at J, with 18 bases between the two ends. The CDR3 sequence: CASSQGSGGLNEQFF. CDR3 nucleotides: TGCGCCAGCAGCCAGGGGAGCGGAGGATTAAATGAGCAGTTCTTC.

The chain carries TRBV11-2 and TRBJ1-2; 7 bases match TRBD1. This CDR3 comprises 16 residues. Germline assignment: CDR1 SGHAT and CDR2 FQNNGV. Trimming cost V 7 bases and J 4 bases; bases outside gene matches: 15. The CDR3 DNA sequence: TGTGCCAGCACCAAACCCGGGGGGGACAGAGTCTATGGCTACACCTTC. This gives the protein CASTKPGGDRVYGYTF. Full variable domain (missing parts from reference TRBV11-2 and TRBJ1-2): EAGVAQSPRYKIIEKRQSVAFWCNPISGHATLYWYQQILGQGPKLLIQFQNNGVVDDSQLPKDRFSAERLKGVDSTLKIQPAKLEDSAVYLCASTKPGGDRVYGYTFGSGTRLTVV.

The genes are TRBV5-6 and TRBJ1-5, with D possibly being TRBD1 (6 bases). The ends were cut back, 0 bases at V and 5 bases at J, with 12 bases in the middle. The CDR3 length is 15 residues. Germline CDR1 and CDR2: SGHDT and YYEEEE. The CDR3 spells CASSLAGAPYQPQHF. The CDR3 bases are TGTGCCAGCAGCTTGGCAGGGGCACCGTATCAGCCCCAGCATTTT. Filled out from reference TRBV5-6 and TRBJ1-5, the complete variable domain reads DAGVTQSPTHLIKTRGQQVTLRCSPKSGHDTVSWYQQALGQGPQFIFQYYEEEERQRGNFPDRFSGHQFPNYSSELNVNALLLGDSALYLCASSLAGAPYQPQHFGDGTRLSIL.

The chain uses TRBV19 and TRBJ2-4; maybe TRBD2 (5 bases). The CDR3 sequence is 12 residues long. Germline assignment: CDR1 LNHDA and CDR2 SQIVND (reference sequence). V was pared by 8 bases and J by 6 bases, with 11 bases between. The CDR3 protein is CASGTAVNIQYF. The CDR3 DNA follows: TGTGCCAGTGGAACAGCGGTAAACATTCAGTACTTC.

This clone was seen at least ten times. The J gene is TRBJ1-4, the V gene TRBV4-2, with D unclear. CDR1 LGHNA and CDR2 YNFKEQ come from the germline V gene. The CDR3 loop spans 15 amino acids. The ends were cut back, 0 bases at V and 5 bases at J, with 10 bases in the middle. In DNA, the CDR3 is TGTGCCAGCAGCCAAGATTTCAGAACGAATGAAAAACTGTTTTTT. Translated: CASSQDFRTNEKLFF.

The V call is TRBV10-3, the J call TRBJ1-2; 7 bases align to TRBD1. The ends lost 2 bases at V and 8 bases at J; junction bases unmatched: 5. This CDR3 spans 13 amino acids. Germline CDR1 ENHRY, CDR2 SYGVKD. CDR3 protein: CAISEPTGRGYTF. The CDR3 DNA reads TGTGCCATCAGTGAGCCGACAGGGAGAGGCTACACCTTC.

This sequence joins TRBV6-1 and TRBJ1-2; D may be TRBD1 (6 bases). Germline values: CDR1 MNHNS, CDR2 SASEGT. Trimming left V 2 bases short and J 3 bases short, with 13 bases between. This CDR3 contains 15 residues. The CDR3 DNA follows: TGTGCCAGCAGTGAACTAGGGAAGGGGGACTATGGCTACACCTTC. Translated: CASSELGKGDYGYTF.

The gene calls are TRBV20-1 and TRBJ1-1; D remains unclear. V was shortened by 2 bases and J by 1 base, with 2 bases between the two germline ends. Germline loops: CDR1 DFQATT, CDR2 SNEGSKA (reference sequence). The CDR3 consists of 11 residues. This CDR3 is CSARRNTEAFF. The CDR3 nucleotides are TGCAGTGCTAGACGGAACACTGAAGCTTTCTTT.

This clone was observed a few times. This sequence joins TRBV11-3 and TRBJ1-1, with a tentative D call TRBD1 (5 bases). Germline CDR1 and CDR2: SGHNT and YENEEA. The CDR3 spans 14 residues. V lost 2 bases to trimming and J lost 0 bases, with 7 bases between them. CDR3 in amino acids: CASSLSGMNTEAFF. The CDR3 region has the DNA TGTGCCAGCAGCTTATCAGGGATGAACACTGAAGCTTTCTTT.

The rearrangement joins TRBV7-9 to TRBJ2-6; no reliable D call. The CDR3 spans 15 residues. CDR1 is SEHNR, CDR2 FQNEAQ, per germline (reference sequence). Trimming cost V 0 bases and J 0 bases, with 3 bases left between them. In DNA, the CDR3 is TGTGCCAGCAGCTTAGCCCGCTCTGGGGCCAACGTCCTGACTTTC. Translating it yields CASSLARSGANVLTF.

This chain links TRBV6-6 with TRBJ1-6, with TRBD1 identical over 7 bases. The CDR3 has 14 residues. The trim removed 5 bases at V and 10 bases at J, leaving 8 bases unmatched. Germline-derived CDR1 and CDR2 are MNHNY and SVGAGI (reference sequence). The CDR3 spells CASSQTGLGSPLHF. CDR3 DNA: TGTGCCAGCAGTCAGACAGGGTTGGGATCACCCCTCCACTTT.

This chain connects TRBV6-1 to TRBJ1-2; possible D gene TRBD1, 5 bases. The V end was cut by 3 bases, the J end by 6 bases, with 14 bases between. Per germline, CDR1 MNHNS and CDR2 SASEGT. The CDR3 spans 14 residues. CDR3 in amino acids: CASSDRVRTHGYTF. In DNA, the CDR3 is TGTGCCAGCAGTGACAGGGTCCGTACCCATGGCTACACCTTC.

This sequence joins TRBV3-1 (or the pseudogene TRBV3-2) and TRBJ2-2; D gene unclear. V dropped 0 bases and J dropped 4 bases, with 15 bases sitting between them. Germline V gene data show CDR1 as LGHDT and CDR2 as YNNKEL (reference sequence). The CDR3 has 17 residues. This chain's CDR3 is CASSQDFRGTFTGELFF. In DNA form, the CDR3 reads TGTGCCAGCAGCCAAGATTTTCGAGGTACTTTCACCGGGGAGCTGTTTTTT.